This T cell receptor beta chain was retrieved from a study of regulatory T cells in long-lasting Graves disease. Investigators prepared the TCR beta libraries by applying iRepertoire HTBI primers and Arm-PCR of CDR3 regions. One entry per CDR3 protein results from TCRdb running MiXCR on the multiplex PCR reads. The sample lists approximately 350,000 distinct CDR3 sequences; roughly a sixth were seen once. Trimming took 0 bases from V and 9 from J, leaving 15 bases between them. The CDR3 is 14 residues long. Germline V gene sequence: CDR1 SGDLS, CDR2 YYNGEE. Stated time point: newly diagnosed GD, antithyroid drugs for less than 3 months. Preparation of the TCR library used RNA extracted from PBMCs. This clonotype was counted at least ten times. The same data also went into a second study, on T cells in Graves' hyperthyroidism and ophthalmopathy.

This sample comprised peripheral blood mononuclear cells (PBMCs), obtained at new diagnosis, from a patient treated with antithyroid drugs. This chain joins TRBV9 and TRBJ2-5; D is perhaps TRBD2 (6 bases). The receptor's source is a man aged 40-49 years with Graves disease. The CDR3 coding sequence is TGTGCCAGCAGCGTAGAGGCGGGGCCCGGGGCCCAGTACTTC. Protein sequence: CASSVEAGPGAQYF.